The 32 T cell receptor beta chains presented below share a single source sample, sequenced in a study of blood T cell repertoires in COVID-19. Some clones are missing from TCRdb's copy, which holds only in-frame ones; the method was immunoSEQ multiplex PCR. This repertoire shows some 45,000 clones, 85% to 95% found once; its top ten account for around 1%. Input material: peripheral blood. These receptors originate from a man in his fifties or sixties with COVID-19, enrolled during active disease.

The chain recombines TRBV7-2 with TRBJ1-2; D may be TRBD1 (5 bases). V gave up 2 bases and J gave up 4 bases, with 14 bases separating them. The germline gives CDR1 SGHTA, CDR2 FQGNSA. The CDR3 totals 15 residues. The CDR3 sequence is CASSLTPGPPYGYTF. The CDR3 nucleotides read TGTGCCAGCAGCTTAACGCCAGGGCCTCCCTATGGCTACACCTTC.

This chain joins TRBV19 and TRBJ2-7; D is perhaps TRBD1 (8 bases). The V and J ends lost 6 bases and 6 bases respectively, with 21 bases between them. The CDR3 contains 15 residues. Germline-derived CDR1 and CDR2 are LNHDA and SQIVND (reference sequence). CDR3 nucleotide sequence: TGTGCCAGTAGAAGGACAGGGAGGGACTTCGGCGAGCAGTACTTC. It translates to CASRRTGRDFGEQYF.

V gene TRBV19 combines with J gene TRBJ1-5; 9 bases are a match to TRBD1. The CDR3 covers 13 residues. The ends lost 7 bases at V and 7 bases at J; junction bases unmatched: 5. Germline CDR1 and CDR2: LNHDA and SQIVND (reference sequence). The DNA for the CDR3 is TGTGCCAGTACACAGGGGGCACACCAGCCCCAGCATTTT. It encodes CASTQGAHQPQHF.

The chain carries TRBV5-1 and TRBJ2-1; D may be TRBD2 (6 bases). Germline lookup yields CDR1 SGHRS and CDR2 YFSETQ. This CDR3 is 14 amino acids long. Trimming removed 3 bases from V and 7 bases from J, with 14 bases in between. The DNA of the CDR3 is TGCGCCAGCAGCTACCCGACGGGGGAAAATGAGCAGTTCTTC. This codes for CASSYPTGENEQFF.

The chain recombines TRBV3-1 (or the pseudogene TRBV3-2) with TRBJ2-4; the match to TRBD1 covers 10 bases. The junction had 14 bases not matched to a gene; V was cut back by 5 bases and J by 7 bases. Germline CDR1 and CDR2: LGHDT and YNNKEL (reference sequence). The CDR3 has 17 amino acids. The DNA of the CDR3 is TGTGCCAGCAGCTCCCGACAGGGGGCTACGGGTAGGAACATTCAGTACTTC. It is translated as CASSSRQGATGRNIQYF.

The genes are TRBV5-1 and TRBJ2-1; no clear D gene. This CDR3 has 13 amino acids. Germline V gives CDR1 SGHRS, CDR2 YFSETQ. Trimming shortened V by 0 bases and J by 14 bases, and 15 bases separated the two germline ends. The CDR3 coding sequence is TGCGCCAGCAGCTTGGTGCTGGGCAATGAAGAGTTCTTC. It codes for CASSLVLGNEEFF.

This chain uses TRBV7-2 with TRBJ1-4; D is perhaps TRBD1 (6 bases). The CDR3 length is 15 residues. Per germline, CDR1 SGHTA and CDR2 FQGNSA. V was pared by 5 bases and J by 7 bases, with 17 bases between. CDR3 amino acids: CASSRQSGTSEKLFF. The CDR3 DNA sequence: TGTGCCAGCAGCCGGCAGAGCGGGACAAGTGAAAAACTGTTTTTT.

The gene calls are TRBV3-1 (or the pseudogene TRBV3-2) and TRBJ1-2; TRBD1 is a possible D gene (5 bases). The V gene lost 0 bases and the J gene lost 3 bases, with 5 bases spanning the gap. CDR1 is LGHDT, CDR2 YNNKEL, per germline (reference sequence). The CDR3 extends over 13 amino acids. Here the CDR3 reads CASSQDRDYGYTF. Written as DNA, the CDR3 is TGTGCCAGCAGCCAAGACAGGGACTATGGCTACACCTTC.

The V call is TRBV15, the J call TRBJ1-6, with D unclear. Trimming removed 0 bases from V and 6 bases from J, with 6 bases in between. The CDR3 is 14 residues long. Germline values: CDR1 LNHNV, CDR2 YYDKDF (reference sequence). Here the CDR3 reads CATSRDRVNSPLHF. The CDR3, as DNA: TGTGCCACCAGCAGAGACCGAGTTAATTCACCCCTCCACTTT.

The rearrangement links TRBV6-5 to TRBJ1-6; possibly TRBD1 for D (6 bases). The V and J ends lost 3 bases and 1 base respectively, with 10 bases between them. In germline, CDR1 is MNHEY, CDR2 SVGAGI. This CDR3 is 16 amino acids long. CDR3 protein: CASSYVRGSYNSPLHF. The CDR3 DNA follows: TGTGCCAGCAGTTATGTCAGGGGATCCTATAATTCACCCCTCCACTTT.

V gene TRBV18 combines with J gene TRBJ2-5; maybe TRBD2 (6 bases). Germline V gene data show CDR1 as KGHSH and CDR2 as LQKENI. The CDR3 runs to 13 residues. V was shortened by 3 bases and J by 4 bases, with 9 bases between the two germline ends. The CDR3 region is CASSPGGAETQYF. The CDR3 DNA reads TGTGCCAGCTCACCGGGGGGAGCAGAGACCCAGTACTTC.

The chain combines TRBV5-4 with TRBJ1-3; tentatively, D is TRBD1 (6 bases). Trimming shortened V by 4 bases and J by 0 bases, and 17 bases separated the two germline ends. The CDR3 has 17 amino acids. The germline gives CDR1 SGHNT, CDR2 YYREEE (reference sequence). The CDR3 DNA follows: TGTGCCAGCAGCGCCGCAGGACGGGGGGCCTCTGGAAACACCATATATTTT. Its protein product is CASSAAGRGASGNTIYF.

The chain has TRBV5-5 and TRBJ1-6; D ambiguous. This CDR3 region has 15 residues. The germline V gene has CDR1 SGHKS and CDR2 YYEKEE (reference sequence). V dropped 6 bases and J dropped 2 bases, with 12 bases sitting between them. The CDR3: CASTEEGTYNSPLHF. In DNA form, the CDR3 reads TGTGCCAGCACCGAGGAGGGTACCTATAATTCACCCCTCCACTTT.

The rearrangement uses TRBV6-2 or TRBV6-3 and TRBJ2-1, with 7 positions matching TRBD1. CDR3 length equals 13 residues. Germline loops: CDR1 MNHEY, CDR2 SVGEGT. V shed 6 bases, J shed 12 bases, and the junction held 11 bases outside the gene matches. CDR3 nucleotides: TGTGCCAGCAGCCAGACAGGGATCCCGGGGCAGTTCTTC. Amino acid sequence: CASSQTGIPGQFF.

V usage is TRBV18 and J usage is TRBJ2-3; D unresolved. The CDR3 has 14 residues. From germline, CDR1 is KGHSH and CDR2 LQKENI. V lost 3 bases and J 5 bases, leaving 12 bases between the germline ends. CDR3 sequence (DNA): TGTGCCAGCTCACCCCTTTCGGAGTTAGATACGCAGTATTTT. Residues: CASSPLSELDTQYF.

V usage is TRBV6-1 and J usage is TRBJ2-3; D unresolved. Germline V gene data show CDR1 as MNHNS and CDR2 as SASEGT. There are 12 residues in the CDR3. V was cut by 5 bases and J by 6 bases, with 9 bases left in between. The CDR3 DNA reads TGTGCCAGCAGTTTTGCAGCGGATACGCAGTATTTT. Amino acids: CASSFAADTQYF.

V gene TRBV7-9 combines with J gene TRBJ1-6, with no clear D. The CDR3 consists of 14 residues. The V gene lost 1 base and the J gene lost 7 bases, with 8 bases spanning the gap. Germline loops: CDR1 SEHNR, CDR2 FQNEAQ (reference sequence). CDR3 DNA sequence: TGTGCCAGCAGCTTAGGGACTGAGAATTCACCCCTCCACTTT. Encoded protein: CASSLGTENSPLHF.

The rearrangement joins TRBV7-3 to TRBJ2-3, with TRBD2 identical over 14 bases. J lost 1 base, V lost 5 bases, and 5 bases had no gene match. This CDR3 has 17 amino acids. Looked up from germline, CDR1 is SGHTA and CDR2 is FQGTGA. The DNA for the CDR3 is TGTGCCAGCAGCCCGAGGGGACTAGCGGGGGGCACAGATACGCAGTATTTT. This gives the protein CASSPRGLAGGTDTQYF.

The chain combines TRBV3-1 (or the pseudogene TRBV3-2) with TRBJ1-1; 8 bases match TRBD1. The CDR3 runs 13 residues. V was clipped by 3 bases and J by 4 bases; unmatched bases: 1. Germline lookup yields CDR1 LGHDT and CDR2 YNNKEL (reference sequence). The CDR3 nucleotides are TGTGCCAGCAGCCAGGACAGGGCCACTGAAGCTTTCTTT. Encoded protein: CASSQDRATEAFF.

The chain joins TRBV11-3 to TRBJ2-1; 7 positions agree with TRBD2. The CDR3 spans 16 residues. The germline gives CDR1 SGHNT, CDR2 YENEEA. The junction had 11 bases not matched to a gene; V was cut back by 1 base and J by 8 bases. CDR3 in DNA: TGTGCCAGCAGCTTAGGACTCGGGGCGGGAGACGATGAGCAGTTCTTC. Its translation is CASSLGLGAGDDEQFF.

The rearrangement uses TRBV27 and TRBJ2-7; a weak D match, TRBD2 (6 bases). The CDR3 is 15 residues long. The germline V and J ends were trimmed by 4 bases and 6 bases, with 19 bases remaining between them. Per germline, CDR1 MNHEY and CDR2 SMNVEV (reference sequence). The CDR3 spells CASSYQGGSAREQYF. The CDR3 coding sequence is TGTGCCAGCAGTTACCAGGGAGGCTCGGCTCGCGAGCAGTACTTC.

The CDR3 DNA reads TGTGCCAGTAGTTCAGGGGGGCTTCGCAGGGGTAGTAACTATGGCTACACCTTC. Its protein is CASSSGGLRRGSNYGYTF. The chain combines TRBV19 with TRBJ1-2; 7 bases agree with TRBD1. The CDR3 sequence is 18 residues long. Trimming cost V 5 bases and J 1 base; bases outside gene matches: 16. The V gene's germline CDR1 is LNHDA and CDR2 SQIVND (reference sequence).

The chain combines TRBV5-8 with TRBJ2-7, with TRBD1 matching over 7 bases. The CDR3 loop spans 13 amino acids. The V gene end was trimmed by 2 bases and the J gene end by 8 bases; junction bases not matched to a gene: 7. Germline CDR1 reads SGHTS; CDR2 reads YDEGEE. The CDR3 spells CASSFSKGAKQYF. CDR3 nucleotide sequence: TGTGCCAGCAGCTTCAGTAAGGGGGCCAAGCAGTACTTC.

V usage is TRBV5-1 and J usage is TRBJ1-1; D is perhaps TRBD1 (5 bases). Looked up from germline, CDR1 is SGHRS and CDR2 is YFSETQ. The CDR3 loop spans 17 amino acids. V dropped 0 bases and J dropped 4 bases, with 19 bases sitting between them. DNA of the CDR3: TGCGCCAGCAGCTTGGCCCCGCAGGGAGGAGGACGCACTGAAGCTTTCTTT. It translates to CASSLAPQGGGRTEAFF.

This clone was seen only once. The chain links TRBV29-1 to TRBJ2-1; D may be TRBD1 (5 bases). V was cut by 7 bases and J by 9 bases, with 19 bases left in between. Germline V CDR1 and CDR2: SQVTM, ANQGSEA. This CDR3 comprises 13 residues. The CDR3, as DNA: TGCAGCGCTCGTGGGGCCGATGGTTCTGAGCAGTTCTTC. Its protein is CSARGADGSEQFF.

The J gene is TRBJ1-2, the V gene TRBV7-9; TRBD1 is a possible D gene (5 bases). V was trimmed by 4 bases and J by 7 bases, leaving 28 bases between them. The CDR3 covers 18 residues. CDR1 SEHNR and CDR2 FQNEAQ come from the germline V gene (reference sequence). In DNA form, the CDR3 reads TGTGCCAGCAGCTCTCAGGGTCGGATTTACCCTGAGGTAGGTGGCTACACCTTC. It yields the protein CASSSQGRIYPEVGGYTF.

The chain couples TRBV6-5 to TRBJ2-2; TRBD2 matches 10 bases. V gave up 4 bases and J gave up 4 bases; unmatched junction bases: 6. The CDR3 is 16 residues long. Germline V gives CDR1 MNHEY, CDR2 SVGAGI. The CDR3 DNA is TGTGCCAGCAGTTTTAGTCCTAGCGGGAGCACCGGGGAGCTGTTTTTT. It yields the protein CASSFSPSGSTGELFF.

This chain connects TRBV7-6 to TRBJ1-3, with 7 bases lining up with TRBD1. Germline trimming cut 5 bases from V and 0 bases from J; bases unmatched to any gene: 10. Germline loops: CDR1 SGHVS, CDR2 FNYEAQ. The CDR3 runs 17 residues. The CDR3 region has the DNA TGTGCCAGCAGCCCAAGGTCTGACAGGGCCTCTGGAAACACCATATATTTT. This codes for CASSPRSDRASGNTIYF.

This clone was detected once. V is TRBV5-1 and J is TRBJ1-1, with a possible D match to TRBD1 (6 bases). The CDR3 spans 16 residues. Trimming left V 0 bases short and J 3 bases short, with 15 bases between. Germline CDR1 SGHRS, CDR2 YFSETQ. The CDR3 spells CASSLVPTRTDTEAFF. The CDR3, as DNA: TGCGCCAGCAGCTTGGTCCCAACTAGGACAGACACTGAAGCTTTCTTT. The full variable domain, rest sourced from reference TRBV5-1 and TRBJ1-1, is KAGVTQTPRYLIKTRGQQVTLSCSPISGHRSVSWYQQTPGQGLQFLFEYFSETQRNKGNFPGRFSGRQFSNSRSEMNVSTLELGDSALYLCASSLVPTRTDTEAFFGQGTRLTVV.

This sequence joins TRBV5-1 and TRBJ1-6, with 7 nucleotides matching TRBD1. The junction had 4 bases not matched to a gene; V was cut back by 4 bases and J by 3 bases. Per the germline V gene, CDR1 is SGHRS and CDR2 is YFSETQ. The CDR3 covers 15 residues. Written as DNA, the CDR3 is TGCGCCAGCAGCGGCGGGGACAGCTATAATTCACCCCTCCACTTT. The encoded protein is CASSGGDSYNSPLHF.

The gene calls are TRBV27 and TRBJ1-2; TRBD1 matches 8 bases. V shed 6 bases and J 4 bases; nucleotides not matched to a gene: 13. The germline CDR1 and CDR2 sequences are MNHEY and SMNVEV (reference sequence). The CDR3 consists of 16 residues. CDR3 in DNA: TGTGCCAGCAGCTTTTACACCCGGACAGGGCCCTATGGCTACACCTTC. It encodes CASSFYTRTGPYGYTF.

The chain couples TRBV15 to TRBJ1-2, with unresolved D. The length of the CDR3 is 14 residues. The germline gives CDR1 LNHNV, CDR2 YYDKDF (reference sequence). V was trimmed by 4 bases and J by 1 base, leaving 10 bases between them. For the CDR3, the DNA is TGTGCCACCAGCAAAATCCAGGATAACTATGGCTACACCTTC. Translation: CATSKIQDNYGYTF. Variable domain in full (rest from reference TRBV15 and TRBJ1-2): DAMVIQNPRYQVTQFGKPVTLSCSQTLNHNVMYWYQQKSSQAPKLLFHYYDKDFNNEADTPDNFQSRRPNTSFCFLDIRSPGLGDTAMYLCATSKIQDNYGYTFGSGTRLTVV.